This T cell receptor (beta chain) was profiled in a study of blood T cell repertoires in COVID-19. About the research overall: Italy, Spain and the United States were the sources of the convalescent and acute COVID-19 samples. Sample material is recorded as cDNA or gDNA derived from T cells, B-cell-depleted T cells, or PBMCs.

This CDR3 comprises 18 residues. Per the germline V gene, CDR1 is KGHDR and CDR2 is SFDVKD. Trimming left V 5 bases short and J 1 base short, with 22 bases between. Original processing methods: Scientists estimated how many nucleated cells there were by amplifying reference gene primers. TCRdb's copy holds only in-frame clones and misses some; the assay was immunoSEQ multiplex PCR. V and J calls and clone size follow that table, whereas D and trimming were derived from the DNA. The table has 81,000 or so clones, approximately 92% seen once. This clonotype originated in a woman aged 55-70 years with active COVID-19. V gene TRBV24-1 combines with J gene TRBJ1-1, with a tentative D call TRBD1 (5 bases). Material: peripheral blood. Written as DNA, the CDR3 is TGTGCCACCAGTGGCCCCGTTAGGGGCAGAGAAAAGAACACTGAAGCTTTCTTT. This translates into CATSGPVRGREKNTEAFF.